The clone carrying this T cell receptor beta chain has just one count. V lost 1 base and J lost 0; bases outside the gene matches: 0. This CDR3 is built from 16 residues. Per the germline V gene, CDR1 is MGHDK and CDR2 is SYGVNS. This specimen belongs to a study of blood T cell repertoires in COVID-19. Study as a whole: Researchers got acute and convalescent COVID-19 samples from the United States, Italy and Spain. The cDNA or gDNA used as material had been derived from T cells, B-cell-depleted T cells, or PBMCs.

Original processing notes: Amplification from reference gene primers served as the basis for estimated nucleated cell counts. TCRdb's table, derived via immunoSEQ multiplex PCR, lists solely in-frame clones and lacks some. The DNA was the basis for D and trimming; V, J and clone size are from that table. This table has 90,000 to 150,000 clones, over 65% appearing once. What was sequenced was peripheral blood. This sequence joins TRBV25-1 and TRBJ2-5, with 12 nucleotides matching TRBD2. The TCR comes from a human donor with acute or convalescent COVID-19. The donor label of this sample is uncertain. CDR3 bases: TGTGCCAGCAGTGAATGGACTAGCGGGGACCAAGAGACCCAGTACTTC. It specifies CASSEWTSGDQETQYF.